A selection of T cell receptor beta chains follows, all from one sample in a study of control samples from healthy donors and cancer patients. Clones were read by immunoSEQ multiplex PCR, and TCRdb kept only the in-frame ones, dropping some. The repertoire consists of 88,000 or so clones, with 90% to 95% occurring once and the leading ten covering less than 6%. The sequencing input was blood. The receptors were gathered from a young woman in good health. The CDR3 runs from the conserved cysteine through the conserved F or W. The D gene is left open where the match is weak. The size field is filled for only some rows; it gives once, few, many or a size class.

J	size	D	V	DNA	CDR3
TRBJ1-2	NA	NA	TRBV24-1	TGTGCCACCAGTGCCGCGACCAAGACCTCAGGAGATGGCTACACCTTC	CATSAATKTSGDGYTF
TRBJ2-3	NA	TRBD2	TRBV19	TGTGCCAGTAGTCACGGGGGGGCCACAGATACGCAGTATTTT	CASSHGGATDTQYF
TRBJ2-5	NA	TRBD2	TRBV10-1	TGCGCCACCCCTGCGGGGGGGGAAGAGACCCAGTACTTC	CATPAGGEETQYF
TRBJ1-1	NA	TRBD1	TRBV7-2	TGTGCCAGCAGCTTACAGACAGGGCCTCCCGAAGCTTTCTTT	CASSLQTGPPEAFF
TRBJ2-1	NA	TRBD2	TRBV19	TGTGCCAGTAGTATGGGACTACCTCCTTCCTACAATGAGCAGTTCTTC	CASSMGLPPSYNEQFF
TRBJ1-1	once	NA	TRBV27	TGTGCCAGCAGTTATGTCGGACTCCAGTACACTGAAGCTTTCTTT	CASSYVGLQYTEAFF
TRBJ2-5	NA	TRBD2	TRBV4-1	TGCGCCAGCAGCCCACTAGCGGGGGAAGAGACCCAGTACTTC	CASSPLAGEETQYF
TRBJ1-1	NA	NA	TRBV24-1	TGTGCCACCAGAGACAGCCTAACTAACACTGAAGCTTTCTTT	CATRDSLTNTEAFF
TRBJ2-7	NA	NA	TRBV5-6	TGTGCCAGCAGCTTCAAGCGACTCTACGAGCAGTACTTC	CASSFKRLYEQYF
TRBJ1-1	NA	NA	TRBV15	TGTGCCACCAGCAGAGATCAGTTTCTCGGAGCTTTCTTT	CATSRDQFLGAFF
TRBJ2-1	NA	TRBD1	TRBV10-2	TGCGCCAGCAGCAGGGGGCCTGAGAATGAGCAGTTCTTC	CASSRGPENEQFF
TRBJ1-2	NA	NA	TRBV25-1	TGTGCCACCCGGTCACAATCGGGACACCTCTATGGCTACACCTTC	CATRSQSGHLYGYTF
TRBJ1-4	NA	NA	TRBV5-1	TGCGCCAGCAGCTTGACTTTTGGAACTAATGAAAAACTGTTTTTT	CASSLTFGTNEKLFF
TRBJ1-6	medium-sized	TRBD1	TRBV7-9	TGTGCCAGCAGGGCCGGGACAGGCGGATCACCCCTCCACTTT	CASRAGTGGSPLHF
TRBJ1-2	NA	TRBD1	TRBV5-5	TGTGCCAGCAGCGAGACAGGGTCGGGTTTCGGGGGCTACACCTTC	CASSETGSGFGGYTF
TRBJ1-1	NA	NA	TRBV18	TGTGCCAGCTCACCAATCTCGACTAACACTGAAGCTTTCTTT	CASSPISTNTEAFF
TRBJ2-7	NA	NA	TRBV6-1	TGTGCCAGCAGGCAGGGCGAGCAGTACTTC	CASRQGEQYF
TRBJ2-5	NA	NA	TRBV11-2	TGTGCCAGCAGCTTATCCGGTAGGAGAGAGACCCAGTACTTC	CASSLSGRRETQYF
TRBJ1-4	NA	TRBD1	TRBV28	TGTGCCAGCAGTCTACCACAGGGGGCGGGGGAAAAACTGTTTTTT	CASSLPQGAGEKLFF
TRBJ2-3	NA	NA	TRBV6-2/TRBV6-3	TGTGCCAGCAGCCGCCCCTCCTTCACAGATACGCAGTATTTT	CASSRPSFTDTQYF
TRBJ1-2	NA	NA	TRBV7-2	TGTGCCAGCGGACTAAAATTCAGGGATGGCTACACCTTC	CASGLKFRDGYTF
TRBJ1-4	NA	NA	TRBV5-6	TGTGCCAGCAGCTTCGGGAGAAATGAAAAACTGTTTTTT	CASSFGRNEKLFF
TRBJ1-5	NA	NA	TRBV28	TGTGCCAGCAGTGGGATGGACCGAGCAAATAATCAGCCCCAGCATTTT	CASSGMDRANNQPQHF
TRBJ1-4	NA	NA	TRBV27	TGTGCCAGCAGGGCCCTCGGTAATGAAAAACTGTTTTTT	CASRALGNEKLFF
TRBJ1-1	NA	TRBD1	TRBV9	TGTGCCAGCAGCATCGGACAGGGACACACTGAAGCTTTCTTT	CASSIGQGHTEAFF
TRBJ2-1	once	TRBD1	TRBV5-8	TGTGCCAGCAGCTTGGCCGGTTCGGGACAGAACAATGAGCAGTTCTTC	CASSLAGSGQNNEQFF
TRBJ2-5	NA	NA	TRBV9	TGTGCCAGCAGCCCACGGTTAGGGGATGACCTACAAGAGACCCAGTACTTC	CASSPRLGDDLQETQYF
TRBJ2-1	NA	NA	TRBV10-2	TGCGCCAGCAGTGAGTCGGAGGGAACCTACAATGAGCAGTTCTTC	CASSESEGTYNEQFF
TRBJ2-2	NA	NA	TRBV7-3	TGTGCCAGCACCCCCGCCGGGGGCGGGACCGGGGAGCTGTTTTTT	CASTPAGGGTGELFF
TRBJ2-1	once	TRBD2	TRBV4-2	TGTGCCAGCAGCCAAGGCCGGTCGCTAGCGGGAGTTGAGCAGTTCTTC	CASSQGRSLAGVEQFF
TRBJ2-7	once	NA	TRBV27	TGTGCCAGCAGTTTTCGGAACGGGGACGAGCAGTACTTC	CASSFRNGDEQYF
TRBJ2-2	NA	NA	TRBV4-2	TGTGCCAGCAGCCAAGCCCCCGATGGAGCCGGGGAGCTGTTTTTT	CASSQAPDGAGELFF
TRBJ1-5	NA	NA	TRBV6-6	TGTGCCAGCAGTCTCGATGATGGATATCAGCCCCAGCATTTT	CASSLDDGYQPQHF
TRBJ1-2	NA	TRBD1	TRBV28	TGTGCCAGCAGCCTTAAGACAGGGTGCACCTTC	CASSLKTGCTF
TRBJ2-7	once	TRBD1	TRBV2	TGTGCCAGCAGTGAACTGGGACAGGCCTTCTACGAGCAGTACTTC	CASSELGQAFYEQYF
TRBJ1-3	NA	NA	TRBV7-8	TGTGCCAGCCGATCGACGTCCACCGGGGCAGCCGGAAACACCATATATTTT	CASRSTSTGAAGNTIYF
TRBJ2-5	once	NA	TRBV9	TGTGCCAGCAGCGTAGATAGCAGGGCTAAAGAGACCCAGTACTTC	CASSVDSRAKETQYF
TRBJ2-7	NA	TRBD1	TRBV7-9	TGTGCCAGCAGCTTAGGAACAGGGGTCTACGAGCAGTACTTC	CASSLGTGVYEQYF
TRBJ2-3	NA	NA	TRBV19	TGTGCCAGTAGTAAGGGCGAACCTCCCTTGGATACGCAGTATTTT	CASSKGEPPLDTQYF
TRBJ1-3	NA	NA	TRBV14	TGTGCCAGCAGCCAAAATTCGGGGGGCACTGGAAACACCATATATTTT	CASSQNSGGTGNTIYF
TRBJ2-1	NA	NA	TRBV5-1	TGCGCCAGCAGCTTCGCCGGACCCCGCGGGGTCTACAATGAGCAGTTCTTC	CASSFAGPRGVYNEQFF
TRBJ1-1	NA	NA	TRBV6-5	TGTGCCAGCAGTTGGCGGGTGGACACTGAAGCTTTCTTT	CASSWRVDTEAFF